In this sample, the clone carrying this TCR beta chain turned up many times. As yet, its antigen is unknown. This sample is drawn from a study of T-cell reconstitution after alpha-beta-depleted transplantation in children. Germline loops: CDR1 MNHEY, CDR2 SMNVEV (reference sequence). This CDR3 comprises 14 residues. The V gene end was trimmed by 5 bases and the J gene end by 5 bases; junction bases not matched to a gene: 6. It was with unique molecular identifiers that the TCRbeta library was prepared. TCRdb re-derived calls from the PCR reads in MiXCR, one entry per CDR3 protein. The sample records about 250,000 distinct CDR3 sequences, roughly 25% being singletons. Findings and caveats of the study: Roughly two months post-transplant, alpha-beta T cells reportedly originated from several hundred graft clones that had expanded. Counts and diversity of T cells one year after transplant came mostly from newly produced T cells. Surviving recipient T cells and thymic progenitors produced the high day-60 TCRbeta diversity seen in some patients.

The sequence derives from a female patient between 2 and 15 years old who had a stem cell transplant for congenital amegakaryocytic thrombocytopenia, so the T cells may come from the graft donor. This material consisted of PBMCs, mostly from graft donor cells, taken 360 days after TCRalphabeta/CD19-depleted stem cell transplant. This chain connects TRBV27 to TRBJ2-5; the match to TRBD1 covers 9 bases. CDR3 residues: CASSPGQGSETQYF. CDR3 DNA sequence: TGTGCCAGCAGTCCCGGACAGGGGAGCGAGACCCAGTACTTC.